This T cell receptor (beta chain) derives from a study of CD8 T cells in Susac syndrome. Study-wide results and limits: A relatively small number of individuals underwent TCR sequencing and HLA analysis.

Comments on this clonotype: Its antigen is currently unknown.

TCR beta sequencing was performed on blood CD8+ and CD4+ T cells. Isolation of CD8+ and CD4+ T cells was performed negatively, whereas enrichment of TEMRA cells was done by FACS. An amount of RNA that ranged from roughly 0.5 to 1 ug was reverse transcribed with random hexamers. TCR beta CDR3 was amplified by immunoSEQ multiplex PCR. This amplification extended across 54 Vbeta and 13 Jbeta segments. MiXCR was run by TCRdb on the immunoSEQ multiplex PCR reads, yielding one entry per CDR3 protein. This sample carries some 200,000 distinct CDR3 sequences, roughly 95% of them seen once, and the ten largest clones take approximately 0.093%. Germline assignment: CDR1 SQVTM and CDR2 ANQGSEA. This CDR3 has 13 residues. The ends were cut back, 5 bases at V and 1 base at J, with 10 bases in the middle.

The gene calls are TRBV29-1 and TRBJ2-3; no firm D call. The receptor comes from a human donor with multiple sclerosis. The sample consisted of CD4+ T cells from PBMCs. CDR3 sequence: CSVLKPGTDTQYF. DNA for the CDR3: TGCAGCGTTCTGAAGCCTGGCACAGATACGCAGTATTTT.